Listed below are T cell receptor beta chains from one sample, sequenced in a study of T-cell memory formation after mild COVID-19. TCRdb redid the calling of the 5' RACE reads with MiXCR, one entry per CDR3 protein. The data show about 110,000 distinct CDR3 sequences, approximately 15% seen once. The specimen was PBMCs or a T cell subset sorted from them (not recorded which). These receptors were collected from a man between 18 and 29 years old who had mild COVID-19 (a few samples of this study predate the infection). Cell type and time point are not known. The CDR3 runs from the conserved cysteine through the conserved F or W. The order of the fields is J gene, CDR3 length, V gene, CDR3 protein.

>TRBJ1-1|13|TRBV7-4
CASSLRLNTEAFF
>TRBJ1-2|11|TRBV20-1
CSASKGDGYTF
>TRBJ2-3|15|TRBV4-2
CASSTRLVGTDTQYF
>TRBJ2-5|17|TRBV5-1
CASSLGTSGIFTRTQYF
>TRBJ1-2|15|TRBV15
CATSRDFGVHYGYTF
>TRBJ2-1|15|TRBV3-1
CASSQFLAGENEQFF
>TRBJ2-1|18|TRBV9
CASSVGPEGTPPYNEQFF
>TRBJ1-1|14|TRBV19
CASRTGGRDTEAFF
>TRBJ2-3|14|TRBV4-1
CASSQAGGLDTQYF
>TRBJ1-3|14|TRBV12-3/TRBV12-4
CASSFGGPGNTIYF
>TRBJ1-1|14|TRBV28
CASSLLRENTEAFF
>TRBJ1-2|14|TRBV30
CAWSFTRSGGLTTF
>TRBJ2-2|14|TRBV15
CATSRDSSGGELFF
>TRBJ2-2|17|TRBV3-1
CASSQVVDRIIPGELFF
>TRBJ2-2|14|TRBV12-3/TRBV12-4
CASSFGQGIGELFF
>TRBJ2-1|11|TRBV7-9
CASSPDRGQFF
>TRBJ2-7|13|TRBV7-6
CASSSGQGNEQYF
>TRBJ1-1|15|TRBV5-1
CASSLGGQGRTEAFF
>TRBJ2-7|14|TRBV10-3
CAIKTGANSYEQYF
>TRBJ1-1|15|TRBV27
CASSLSPQLNTEAFF
>TRBJ2-2|15|TRBV7-7
CASREGGPNTGELFF
>TRBJ2-3|15|TRBV15
CATRLPGGATDTQYF
>TRBJ2-7|12|TRBV4-3
CASSQDLGEQYF
>TRBJ2-7|14|TRBV4-3
CASSQSDRVYEQYF
>TRBJ1-2|14|TRBV20-1
CSARERGSLYGYTF
>TRBJ1-4|19|TRBV12-5
CASGLILGGQDATNEKLFF
>TRBJ2-2|14|TRBV15
CATSRDPNTGELFF
>TRBJ1-3|17|TRBV4-1
CASSQPGTGNSGNTIYF
>TRBJ2-1|13|TRBV4-3
CASSQVPENEQFF
>TRBJ2-1|13|TRBV6-1
CASSANGVNEQFF
>TRBJ1-2|14|TRBV10-3
CAISESDRLYGYTF
>TRBJ1-1|14|TRBV4-3
CASSHTTGGTEAFF
>TRBJ2-1|12|TRBV12-3/TRBV12-4
CASRRIRGEQFF
>TRBJ2-3|14|TRBV5-4
CASSFGPGMNTQYF
>TRBJ2-1|12|TRBV9
CASRGPYNEQFF
>TRBJ2-3|15|TRBV24-1
CATSDHGQGTDTQYF
>TRBJ2-3|16|TRBV4-3
CASSQATGYDTDTQYF
>TRBJ2-1|16|TRBV21-1
CASSKGTESSYNEQFF
>TRBJ2-1|13|TRBV6-2/TRBV6-3
CASSYNGYNEQFF
>TRBJ1-1|15|TRBV4-1
CASSSTHRGGTEAFF